The rows below give T cell receptor beta chains drawn from one sample of a study of cytomegalovirus exposure and HLA in healthy donors. TCRdb's copy holds only in-frame clones and misses some; the assay was immunoSEQ multiplex PCR. Of about 180,000 clones in the sample, about 80% are singletons; the top ten hold around 2.2%. Sequences were obtained from PBMCs. The receptors stem from a woman aged 25 to 39 in good health and CMV-seronegative. The CDR3 runs from the conserved cysteine through the conserved F or W. The D gene is left open where the match is weak. Clone sizes are given selectively: once, few, many, or a class where the clone is expanded.

clone size: -
V gene: TRBV21-1
J gene: TRBJ1-5
D gene: -
CDR3 protein: CASRLRLWQVSQPQHF
CDR3 DNA: TGTGCCAGCAGACTCCGATTGTGGCAGGTATCACAGCCCCAGCATTTT

clone size: -
V gene: TRBV9
J gene: TRBJ1-3
D gene: TRBD1
CDR3 protein: CASSVATTGRFSGNTIYF
CDR3 DNA: TGTGCCAGCAGCGTAGCTACGACAGGGCGCTTCTCTGGAAACACCATATATTTT

clone size: -
V gene: TRBV28
J gene: TRBJ1-2
D gene: TRBD1
CDR3 protein: CASSFRDRGLRGYTF
CDR3 DNA: TGTGCCAGCAGTTTTAGGGACAGGGGTCTGCGGGGCTACACCTTC

clone size: -
V gene: TRBV4-2
J gene: TRBJ2-7
D gene: TRBD2
CDR3 protein: CASSQFKGGGYEQYF
CDR3 DNA: TGTGCCAGCAGCCAGTTCAAGGGCGGGGGCTACGAGCAGTACTTC

clone size: -
V gene: TRBV30
J gene: TRBJ2-2
D gene: TRBD1
CDR3 protein: CAWQGAHTGELFF
CDR3 DNA: TGTGCCTGGCAGGGGGCCCACACCGGGGAGCTGTTTTTT

clone size: -
V gene: TRBV19
J gene: TRBJ2-2
D gene: TRBD1
CDR3 protein: CATNTGGGNTGELFF
CDR3 DNA: TGTGCCACAAACACAGGGGGTGGGAACACCGGGGAGCTGTTTTTT

clone size: -
V gene: TRBV19
J gene: TRBJ2-3
D gene: TRBD2
CDR3 protein: CASSIGSGLKLGGTQYF
CDR3 DNA: TGTGCCAGTAGTATAGGGTCGGGACTCAAGTTGGGAGGGACGCAGTATTTT

clone size: once
V gene: TRBV7-8
J gene: TRBJ2-7
D gene: -
CDR3 protein: CASSLSAGRYEQYF
CDR3 DNA: TGTGCCAGCAGCTTATCGGCAGGGAGGTACGAGCAGTACTTC

clone size: -
V gene: TRBV11-2
J gene: TRBJ2-3
D gene: TRBD1
CDR3 protein: CASTTGDRGSSDTQYF
CDR3 DNA: TGTGCCAGCACCACAGGGGACAGGGGAAGCTCTGATACGCAGTATTTT

clone size: few
V gene: TRBV27
J gene: TRBJ1-2
D gene: TRBD1
CDR3 protein: CASSPDRTFDYGYTF
CDR3 DNA: TGTGCCAGCAGTCCGGACAGGACCTTTGACTATGGCTACACCTTC